The T cell receptor (beta chain) described here comes from a study of vaccination effects on CD4 cells after COVID-19. Study background: Sampling occurred a median 72 days post second dose, range 14 to 241. Cultures of under 2.5 million PBMC per well contained approximately 10 IU/ml IL-2 plus 10 ug/ml peptides.

Assay: immunoSEQ multiplex PCR; the TCRdb copy retains only in-frame clones and omits some. The table shows tens of thousands of clones, with 74% occurring only once. This clone appeared a few times. Its antigen is not known. General study results and limits: Clones from infection and from vaccination both contracted markedly late after vaccination.

Culture lasted about 10 days before CD4+ T cell isolation. Two doses of BNT162b2 or mRNA-1273 vaccine were administered to participants. According to the study, vaccine recipients showed no prior SARS-CoV-2 infection and negative nucleocapsid antibodies. CDR1 and CDR2 (germline): SGHAT, FQNNGV. The V and J ends lost 1 base and 3 bases respectively, with 7 bases between them. The CDR3 loop spans 13 amino acids. The sample consisted of CD4+ T cells from PBMCs cultured without peptide, taken after COVID-19 vaccination. The origin of this receptor is a human donor who received a COVID-19 vaccine. J is TRBJ2-7 and V is TRBV11-2; D is unclear. CDR3 DNA: TGTGCCAGCAGCTTAGTACAGAACTACGAGCAGTACGTC. This translates into CASSLVQNYEQYV.